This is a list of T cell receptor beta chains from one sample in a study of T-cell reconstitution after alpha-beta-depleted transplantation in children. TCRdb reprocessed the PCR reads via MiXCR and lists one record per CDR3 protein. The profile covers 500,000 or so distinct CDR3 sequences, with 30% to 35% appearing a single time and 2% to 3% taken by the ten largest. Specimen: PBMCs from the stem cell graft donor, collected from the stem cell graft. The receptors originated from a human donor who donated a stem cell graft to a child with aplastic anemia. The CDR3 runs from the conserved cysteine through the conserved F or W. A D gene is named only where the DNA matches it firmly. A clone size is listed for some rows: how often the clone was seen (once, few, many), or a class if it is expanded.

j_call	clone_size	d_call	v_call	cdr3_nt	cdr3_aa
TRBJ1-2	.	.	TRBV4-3	TGCGCCAGCAGCCAGGGAAATATGGGGGGCTACACCTTC	CASSQGNMGGYTF
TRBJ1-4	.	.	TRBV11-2	TGTGCCAGCAGCTTAGAACAGGGCGTGGGGACTAATGAAAAACTGTTTTTT	CASSLEQGVGTNEKLFF
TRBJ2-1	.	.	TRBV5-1	TGCGCCAGCAGCGCATACAGGGACTCCTACAATGAGCAGTTCTTC	CASSAYRDSYNEQFF
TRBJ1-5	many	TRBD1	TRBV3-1	TGTGCCAGCAGCCTACGACAGGGTAGCAATCAGCCCCAGCATTTT	CASSLRQGSNQPQHF
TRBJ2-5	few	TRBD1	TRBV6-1	TGTGCCAGCAGCGGGACAGGGGGATCGGAGACCCAGTACTTC	CASSGTGGSETQYF
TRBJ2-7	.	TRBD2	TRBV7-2	TGTGCCAGCAGCTTAGGACTAGCGGGAGGGGAAAACGAGCAGTACTTC	CASSLGLAGGENEQYF
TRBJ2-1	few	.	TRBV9	TGTGCCAGCAGCGTAGACGGGGAGAGCTCCTACAATGAGCAGTTCTTC	CASSVDGESSYNEQFF
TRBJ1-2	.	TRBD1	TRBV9	TGTGCCAGCAGCCCTCGGGACAGTTCAAGGGGCTACACCTTC	CASSPRDSSRGYTF
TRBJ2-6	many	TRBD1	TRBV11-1	TGTGCCAGCAGCCACAGGGGGAATGGGGCCAACGTCCTGACTTTC	CASSHRGNGANVLTF
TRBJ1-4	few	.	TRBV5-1	TGCGCCAGCAGCCCGGCGGCAACTAATGAAAAACTGTTTTTT	CASSPAATNEKLFF
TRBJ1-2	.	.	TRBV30	TGTGCCTGGAGTGTAGGACACCGCAACTATGGCTACACCTTC	CAWSVGHRNYGYTF
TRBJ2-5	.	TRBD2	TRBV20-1	TGCAGTGCTAAGGGACTAGCGGGAGGGTTGGAGACCCAGTACTTC	CSAKGLAGGLETQYF
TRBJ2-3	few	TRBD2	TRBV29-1	TGCAGCGTGACAGCGGGAGCTAGCACAGATACGCAGTATTTT	CSVTAGASTDTQYF
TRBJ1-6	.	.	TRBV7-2	TGTGCCAGCAGCTCCCACCTGGATGCCATATCTGGTTCACCCCTCCACTTT	CASSSHLDAISGSPLHF
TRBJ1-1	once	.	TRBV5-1	TGCGCCAGCTACTCTGGGGGGGGTGCAGCTTTCTTT	CASYSGGGAAFF
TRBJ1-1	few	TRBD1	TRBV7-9	TGTGCCAGCTTGCAGGGGGCCACTGAAGCTTTCTTT	CASLQGATEAFF
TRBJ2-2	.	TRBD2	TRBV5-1	TGCGCCAGCAGCTTGACCGGGACTAGCGGGGTGAACACCGGGGAGCTGTTTTTT	CASSLTGTSGVNTGELFF
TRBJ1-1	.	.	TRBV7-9	TGTGCCAGCAAGGGCGCCGATGGCACTGAAGCTTTCTTT	CASKGADGTEAFF
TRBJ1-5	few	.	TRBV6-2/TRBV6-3	TGTGCCAGCAGTTACGGAGTTAATCAGCCCCAGCATTTT	CASSYGVNQPQHF
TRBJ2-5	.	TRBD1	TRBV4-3	TGCGCCAGCAGCCAAGGGACAGGTCTAGAGACCCAGTACTTC	CASSQGTGLETQYF
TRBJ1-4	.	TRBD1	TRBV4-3	TGCGCCAGCAGCTCTAAGACAGGGGGCAATGAAAAACTGTTTTTT	CASSSKTGGNEKLFF
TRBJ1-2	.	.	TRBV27	TGTGCCAGCGCGACCGGGGGAGGAAGGGGGTATGGCTACACCTTC	CASATGGGRGYGYTF
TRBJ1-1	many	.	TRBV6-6	TGTGCCAGCAACGGGATACGCACTGAAGCTTTCTTT	CASNGIRTEAFF
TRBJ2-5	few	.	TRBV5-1	TGCGCCAGCAGCCCCTTTACCGGGGGTGGAGGAGAGACCCAGTACTTC	CASSPFTGGGGETQYF
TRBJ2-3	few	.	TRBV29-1	TGCAGCACCCAAACTCCCCCGGCCTTTGGCACAGATACGCAGTATTTT	CSTQTPPAFGTDTQYF
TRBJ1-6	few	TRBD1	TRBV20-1	TGCAGTGCTAGAGATTCAACCCTGGGACAGGACTATAATTCACCCCTCCACTTT	CSARDSTLGQDYNSPLHF
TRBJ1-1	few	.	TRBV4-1	TGCGCCAGCAGCCAAGATCGGACGGTCAGTATGAACACTGAAGCTTTCTTT	CASSQDRTVSMNTEAFF
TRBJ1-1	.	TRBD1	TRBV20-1	TGCAGTGCTCGACAGGGGGCGGGGATTGAAGCTTTCTTT	CSARQGAGIEAFF
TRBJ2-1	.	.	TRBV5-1	TGCGCCAGCAGCCGAGGGGGGTATATGTTCTTC	CASSRGGYMFF
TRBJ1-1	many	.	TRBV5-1	TGCGCCAGCAGTTTGGACAGCTTGAACACTGAAGCTTTCTTT	CASSLDSLNTEAFF
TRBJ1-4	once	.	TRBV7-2	TGTGCCAGCAGCTTAGTTGGGTTTGAAAAACTGTTTTTT	CASSLVGFEKLFF
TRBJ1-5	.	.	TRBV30	TGTGCCTGGAGCCCCGGACAGTACAATCAGCCCCAGCATTTT	CAWSPGQYNQPQHF
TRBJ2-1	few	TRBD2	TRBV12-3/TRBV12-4	TGTGCCAGCAGCCCGTTAGCGGGAGAATACAATGAGCAGTTCTTC	CASSPLAGEYNEQFF
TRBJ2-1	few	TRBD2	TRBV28	TGTGCCAGCACCGTCGGGACTAGCGGGAGTAATGAGCAGTTCTTC	CASTVGTSGSNEQFF
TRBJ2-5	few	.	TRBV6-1	TGTGCCAGCAGTCCGAGGGCCAACCAAGAGACCCAGTACTTC	CASSPRANQETQYF
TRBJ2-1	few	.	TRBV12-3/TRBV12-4	TGTGCCAGCAGTTTTACTAGCCTAAGCTCCTACAATGAGCAGTTCTTC	CASSFTSLSSYNEQFF
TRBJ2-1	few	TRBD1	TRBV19	TGTGCCAGTAGTTGGCGACAGGGTTACAATGAGCAGTTCTTC	CASSWRQGYNEQFF
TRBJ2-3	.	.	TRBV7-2	TGTGCCAGCAGCTTAGGGAACCGAAAGACAGATACGCAGTATTTT	CASSLGNRKTDTQYF
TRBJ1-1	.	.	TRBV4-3	TGCGCCAGCAGCCAAGATTGGGGGGGTCGGAACACTGAAGCTTTCTTT	CASSQDWGGRNTEAFF
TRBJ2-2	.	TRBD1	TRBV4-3	TGCGCCAGCAGCCCCGTCAGGGGGCAGGACACCGGGGAGCTGTTTTTT	CASSPVRGQDTGELFF
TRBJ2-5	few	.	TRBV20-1	TGCAGTGCTAGTTCTGGGAAAGAGACCCAGTACTTC	CSASSGKETQYF
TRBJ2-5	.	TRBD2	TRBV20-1	TGCAGTGCTCCTGGGACTAGCGGGAGAGAGACCCAGTCCTTC	CSAPGTSGRETQSF
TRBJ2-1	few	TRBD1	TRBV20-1	TGCAGTGCTGCCGGGACAGGGGGATTCAATGAGCAGTTCTTC	CSAAGTGGFNEQFF
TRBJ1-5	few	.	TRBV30	TGTGCCTGGGGCCAAATTCCAGGGGCCCGCAATCAGCCCCAGCATTTT	CAWGQIPGARNQPQHF
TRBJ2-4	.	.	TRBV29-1	TGCAGCGTTGAATTGGCGGGACGGGGAAGGATTCAGTACTTC	CSVELAGRGRIQYF
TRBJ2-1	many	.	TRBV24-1	TGTGCCACCAGTGATGGGGGGGCGGCCTCCTACAATGAGCAGTTCTTC	CATSDGGAASYNEQFF
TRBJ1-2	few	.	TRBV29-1	TGCAGCGTTGCAAGCGGTCCGACTAACTATGGCTACACCTTC	CSVASGPTNYGYTF
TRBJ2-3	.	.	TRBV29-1	TGCAGCGTTGAAGAAAGCACAGATACGCAGTATTTT	CSVEESTDTQYF
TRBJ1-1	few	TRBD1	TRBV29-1	TGCAGCGGTGACAGGGGTCCTGAAGCTTTCTTT	CSGDRGPEAFF
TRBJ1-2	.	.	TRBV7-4	TGTGCCAGCAGCTTAGGGCATGGCTACACCTTC	CASSLGHGYTF
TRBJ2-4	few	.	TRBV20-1	TGCAGTGCCGAACGATGGGACAAGGCAAAAAACATTCAGTACTTC	CSAERWDKAKNIQYF
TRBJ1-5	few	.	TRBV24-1	TGTGCCACCAGTGAGGGTACGGGCAGGGTCCATCAGCCCCAGCATTTT	CATSEGTGRVHQPQHF
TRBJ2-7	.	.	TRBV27	TGTGCCAGCAGTTTAAGGGGCTTTTCCTACGAGCAGTACTTC	CASSLRGFSYEQYF
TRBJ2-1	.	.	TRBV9	TGTGCCAGCAGCGTAGGCCCAACCGTCAATGAGCAGTTCTTC	CASSVGPTVNEQFF
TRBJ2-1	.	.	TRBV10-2	TGCGCCAGCAGGCAAGGGGAAAGCTCCTACAATGAGCAGTTCTTC	CASRQGESSYNEQFF